The present TCR beta chain was sequenced within a study of blood T cell repertoires in COVID-19. Method: immunoSEQ multiplex PCR; TCRdb's copy keeps in-frame clones and lacks some. Of approximately 97,000 clones listed, 75% to 95% are singletons. This CDR3 comprises 14 residues. The V end was cut by 5 bases, the J end by 2 bases, with 10 bases between. Germline CDR1 reads SEHNR; CDR2 reads FQNEAQ (reference sequence). The chain links TRBV7-9 to TRBJ1-5; no clear D. This clonotype was obtained from a man between 18 and 29 years old with acute or convalescent COVID-19. The sequenced sample consisted of peripheral blood. CDR3 sequence (DNA): TGTGCCAGCAGCGGTGACTGGGGCAATCAGCCCCAGCATTTT. Its translation: CASSGDWGNQPQHF.